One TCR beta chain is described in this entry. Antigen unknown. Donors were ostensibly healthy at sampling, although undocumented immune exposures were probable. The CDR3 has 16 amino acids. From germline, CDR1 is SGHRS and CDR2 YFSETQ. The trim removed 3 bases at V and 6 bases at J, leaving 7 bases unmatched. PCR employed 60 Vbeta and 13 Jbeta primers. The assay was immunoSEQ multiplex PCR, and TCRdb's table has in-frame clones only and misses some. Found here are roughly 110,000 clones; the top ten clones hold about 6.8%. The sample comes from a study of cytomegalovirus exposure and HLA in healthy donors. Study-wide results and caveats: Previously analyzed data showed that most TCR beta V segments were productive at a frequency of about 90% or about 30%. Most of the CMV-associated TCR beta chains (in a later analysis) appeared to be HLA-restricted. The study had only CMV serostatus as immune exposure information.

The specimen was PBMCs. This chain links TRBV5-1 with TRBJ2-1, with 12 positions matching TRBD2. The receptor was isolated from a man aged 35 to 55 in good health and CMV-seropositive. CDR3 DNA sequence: TGCGCCAGCAGCTCGCTAGCGGGAGGGCCCCTCAATGAGCAGTTCTTC. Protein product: CASSSLAGGPLNEQFF.